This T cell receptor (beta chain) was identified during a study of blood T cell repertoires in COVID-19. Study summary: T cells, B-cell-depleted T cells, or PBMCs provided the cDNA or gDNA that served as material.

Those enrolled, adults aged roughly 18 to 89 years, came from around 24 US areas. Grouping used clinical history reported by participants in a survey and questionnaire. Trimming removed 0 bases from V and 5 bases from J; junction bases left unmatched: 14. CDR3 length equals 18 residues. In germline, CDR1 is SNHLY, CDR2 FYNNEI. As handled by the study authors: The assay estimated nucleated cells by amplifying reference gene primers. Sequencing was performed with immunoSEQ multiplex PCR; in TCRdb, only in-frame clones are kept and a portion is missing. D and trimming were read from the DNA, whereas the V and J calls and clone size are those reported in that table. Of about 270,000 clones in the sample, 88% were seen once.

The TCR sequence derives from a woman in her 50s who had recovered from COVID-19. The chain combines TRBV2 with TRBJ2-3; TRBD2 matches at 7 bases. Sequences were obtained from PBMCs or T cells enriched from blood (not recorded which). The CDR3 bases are TGTGCCAGCAGTGAAGCGCTTTGGGGGAGGGCCAAGTTAGATACGCAGTATTTT. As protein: CASSEALWGRAKLDTQYF. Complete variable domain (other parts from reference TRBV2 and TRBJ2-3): EPEVTQTPSHQVTQMGQEVILRCVPISNHLYFYWYRQILGQKVEFLVSFYNNEISEKSEIFDDQFSVERPDGSNFTLKIRSTKLEDSAMYFCASSEALWGRAKLDTQYFGPGTRLTVL.